The 20 T cell receptor beta chains presented below share a single source sample, sequenced in a study of blood T cell repertoires in COVID-19. Measured with immunoSEQ multiplex PCR; TCRdb has only the in-frame clones, and not every one. The repertoire includes 100,000 or so clones, roughly 76% of them detected once, and approximately 9% sits in the top ten. Material for sequencing was peripheral blood. Source of these receptors: a woman aged 70-85 years with acute or convalescent COVID-19.

J is TRBJ2-1 and V is TRBV11-2; maybe TRBD1 (5 bases). Trimming removed 5 bases from V and 9 bases from J, with 14 bases in between. This CDR3 spans 13 amino acids. Germline V gene data show CDR1 as SGHAT and CDR2 as FQNNGV. The CDR3 DNA follows: TGTGCCAGCAGCCGTCCAGGGTTTCCTGAGCAGTTCTTC. This translates into CASSRPGFPEQFF.

The chain recombines TRBV6-2 or TRBV6-3 with TRBJ2-3; 14 bases line up with TRBD2. Germline values: CDR1 MNHEY, CDR2 SVGEGT. The ends lost 5 bases at V and 4 bases at J; junction bases unmatched: 5. The CDR3 sequence is 16 residues long. CDR3 coding DNA: TGTGCCAGCAGTCAGGGACTAGCGGGAGTTTCAGATACGCAGTATTTT. Protein product: CASSQGLAGVSDTQYF.

The rearrangement uses TRBV5-6 and TRBJ1-1, with D uncertain. This CDR3 contains 14 residues. Between the trimmed V and J ends, which lost 1 base and 1 base, there was a span of 8 bases. Germline CDR1 reads SGHDT; CDR2 reads YYEEEE. The DNA for the CDR3 is TGTGCCAGCAGCTTGTTTTTTCGGAACACTGAAGCTTTCTTT. Its translation: CASSLFFRNTEAFF.

V and J are TRBV5-8 and TRBJ2-3; a weak D match, TRBD1 (6 bases). There are 17 residues in the CDR3. Germline assignment: CDR1 SGHTS and CDR2 YDEGEE. V gave up 3 bases and J gave up 1 base, with 18 bases separating them. The CDR3 DNA follows: TGTGCCAGCAGCTGGGATGTTAGGGGGTCGGGCACAGATACGCAGTATTTT. It translates to CASSWDVRGSGTDTQYF.

The chain employs TRBV7-9 and TRBJ1-2; no definite D call. V was cut by 1 base and J by 4 bases, with 10 bases left in between. The CDR3 consists of 14 residues. Germline V gene lookup returns CDR1 SEHNR and CDR2 FQNEAQ (reference sequence). This chain's CDR3 is CASSLDTLFYGYTF. In DNA, the CDR3 is TGTGCCAGCAGCTTAGACACGCTGTTCTATGGCTACACCTTC.

The CDR3 loop is CASSQDPDRTLEAFF. The CDR3 nucleotides are TGCGCCAGCAGCCAAGATCCGGACAGGACCCTAGAAGCTTTCTTT. This chain joins TRBV4-3 and TRBJ1-1; 7 bases are a match to TRBD1. Germline-derived CDR1 and CDR2 are LGHNA and YSLEER. The ends lost 0 bases at V and 8 bases at J; junction bases unmatched: 9. The CDR3 sequence is 15 residues long.

The chain recombines TRBV3-1 (or the pseudogene TRBV3-2) with TRBJ1-3; D ambiguous. The CDR3 extends over 15 amino acids. CDR1 and CDR2 (germline): LGHDT, YNNKEL (reference sequence). V gave up 0 bases and J gave up 4 bases, with 10 bases separating them. The CDR3 is CASSQDTPPGNTIYF. The CDR3, as DNA: TGTGCCAGCAGCCAAGATACACCGCCGGGAAACACCATATATTTT.

This sequence joins TRBV2 and TRBJ2-7, with D perhaps TRBD1 (6 bases). CDR3 length equals 15 residues. In germline, CDR1 is SNHLY, CDR2 FYNNEI. V lost 8 bases, J lost 3 bases, and 20 bases lay in between. As DNA, the CDR3 is TGTGCCAGCGGAGACAGGACGTCAATGGGCTACGAGCAGTACTTC. Encoded protein: CASGDRTSMGYEQYF.

This chain joins TRBV30 and TRBJ1-1, with TRBD1 identical over 9 bases. Trimming removed 6 bases from V and 0 bases from J; junction bases left unmatched: 11. The length of the CDR3 is 16 residues. CDR1 is GTSNPN, CDR2 SVGIG, per germline (reference sequence). The CDR3: CACSGTGRALNTEAFF. In DNA, the CDR3 is TGTGCCTGTTCCGGGACAGGGAGGGCCTTGAACACTGAAGCTTTCTTT. The complete variable domain, with remaining parts taken from reference TRBV30 and TRBJ1-1, reads SQTIHQWPATLVQPVGSPLSLECTVEGTSNPNLYWYRQAAGRGLQLLFYSVGIGQISSEVPQNLSASRPQDRQFILSSKKLLLSDSGFYLCACSGTGRALNTEAFFGQGTRLTVV.

The chain couples TRBV28 to TRBJ2-3; 8 positions agree with TRBD1. Germline CDR1 reads MDHEN; CDR2 reads SYDVKM. V shed 5 bases and J 0 bases; nucleotides not matched to a gene: 13. This CDR3 has 18 residues. CDR3 protein: CASSTDRGDSASTDTQYF. DNA for the CDR3: TGTGCCAGCAGTACAGACAGGGGCGACTCCGCTAGCACAGATACGCAGTATTTT.

This chain joins TRBV5-1 and TRBJ2-5, with TRBD2 matching over 7 bases. There are 15 residues in the CDR3. CDR1 is SGHRS and CDR2 is YFSETQ in the germline V gene. J was trimmed by 4 bases and V by 4 bases; bases with no gene match: 10. The CDR3 DNA sequence: TGCGCCAGCAGCGCCCCGTCGGGGGGAGGAGAGACCCAGTACTTC. Encoded protein: CASSAPSGGGETQYF.

The V call is TRBV7-2, the J call TRBJ2-6; possible D gene TRBD2, 5 bases. The germline gives CDR1 SGHTA, CDR2 FQGNSA. The CDR3 consists of 17 residues. Between the trimmed V and J ends, which lost 5 bases and 2 bases, there was a span of 16 bases. The CDR3 coding sequence is TGTGCCAGCAGCCCCAAGGCTCGGGAAGCTGGGGCCAACGTCCTGACTTTC. Its translation: CASSPKAREAGANVLTF.

This CDR3 is CASRKSELYEQYF. The CDR3 nucleotides are TGTGCCAGCAGGAAGAGCGAACTCTACGAGCAGTACTTC. The chain couples TRBV12-3 or TRBV12-4 to TRBJ2-7; no clear D. This CDR3 is 13 amino acids long. With 6 bases removed from V and 3 bases from J, the gap between germline ends came to 12 bases.

V usage is TRBV29-1 and J usage is TRBJ2-7; D may be TRBD1 (6 bases). This CDR3 spans 14 amino acids. V lost 3 bases and J 3 bases, leaving 15 bases between the germline ends. Germline values: CDR1 SQVTM, CDR2 ANQGSEA. For the CDR3, the DNA is TGCAGCGTTGAGGGTACAGGGAAGGGCTACGAGCAGTACTTC. This sequence encodes CSVEGTGKGYEQYF.

This CDR3 reads CASSLETGGYSPLHF. CDR3 nucleotide sequence: TGCGCCAGCAGCTTGGAGACAGGGGGCTATTCACCCCTCCACTTT. This sequence joins TRBV5-1 and TRBJ1-6; 10 nucleotides align to TRBD1. CDR1 SGHRS and CDR2 YFSETQ come from the germline V gene. This CDR3 is 15 amino acids long. Germline trimming cut 0 bases from V and 8 bases from J; bases unmatched to any gene: 2. The whole variable domain, filled in from reference TRBV5-1 and TRBJ1-6, reads KAGVTQTPRYLIKTRGQQVTLSCSPISGHRSVSWYQQTPGQGLQFLFEYFSETQRNKGNFPGRFSGRQFSNSRSEMNVSTLELGDSALYLCASSLETGGYSPLHFGNGTRLTVT.

The V call is TRBV27, the J call TRBJ2-1; 11 bases agree with TRBD2. The CDR3 spans 16 residues. CDR1 MNHEY and CDR2 SMNVEV come from the germline V gene (reference sequence). V lost 6 bases to trimming and J lost 6 bases; unmatched junction nucleotides: 10. The CDR3 sequence: CASSPIAGGNSNEQFF. The CDR3, as DNA: TGTGCCAGCAGCCCGATAGCGGGAGGGAACTCCAATGAGCAGTTCTTC.

The chain couples TRBV30 to TRBJ1-2; D not certain. Trimming took off 1 base at V and 2 bases at J, with 20 bases between the two ends. CDR3 length: 17 amino acids. The germline V gene encodes CDR1 GTSNPN and CDR2 SVGIG (reference sequence). The CDR3 sequence: CAWSARLGGHQNYGYTF. CDR3 nucleotide sequence: TGTGCCTGGAGTGCGCGCCTCGGAGGCCACCAGAACTATGGCTACACCTTC.

The genes are TRBV10-3 and TRBJ2-1; D is perhaps TRBD1 (5 bases). The CDR3 consists of 16 residues. Germline V gene data show CDR1 as ENHRY and CDR2 as SYGVKD. The V end was cut by 0 bases, the J end by 2 bases, with 11 bases between. The CDR3 coding sequence is TGTGCCATCAGTGAGTCGGTTTACAGGCCCTACAATGAGCAGTTCTTC. Its translation is CAISESVYRPYNEQFF.

The rearrangement joins TRBV9 to TRBJ2-7; 11 bases are a match to TRBD2. Trimming took 4 bases from V and 7 from J; bases not matched to a gene: 16. CDR3 length: 17 residues. Germline CDR1 SGDLS, CDR2 YYNGEE. The CDR3 DNA is TGTGCCAGCAGCCGCGTAGACGGTAGCGGGAGGGCCAGAGAGCAGTACTTC. Protein product: CASSRVDGSGRAREQYF.

The V call is TRBV7-2, the J call TRBJ1-4; D is uncertain. The germline V gene has CDR1 SGHTA and CDR2 FQGNSA. CDR3 length: 15 residues. Trimming took 6 bases from V and 4 from J, leaving 15 bases between them. The CDR3 reads CASSQNSGSNEKLFF. The CDR3 nucleotides are TGTGCCAGCAGTCAAAACTCGGGGAGTAATGAAAAACTGTTTTTT.